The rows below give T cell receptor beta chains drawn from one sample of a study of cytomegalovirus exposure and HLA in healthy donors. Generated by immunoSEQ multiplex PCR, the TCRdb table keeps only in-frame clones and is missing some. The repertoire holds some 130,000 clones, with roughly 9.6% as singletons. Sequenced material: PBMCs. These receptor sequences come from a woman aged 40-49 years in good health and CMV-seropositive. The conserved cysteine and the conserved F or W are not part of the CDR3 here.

ASSPELAGLGDTQY TRBJ2-3 TRBV5-4
ASSPGQTGLYGGYT TRBJ1-2 TRBV18
ASSLGPGQGVGEAF TRBJ1-1 TRBV5-1
ASSLERGGAEAF TRBJ1-1 TRBV5-4
ASSLGRTGGIFQETQY TRBJ2-5 TRBV11-2
ASLSTHKTGKDEQY TRBJ2-7 TRBV5-1
ASSSGQGRGWLNTEAF TRBJ1-1 TRBV5-6
ASSRYSGGAEAF TRBJ1-1 TRBV14
ASSSYRGNEQF TRBJ2-1 TRBV7-2
SVRTGTPAPLNTEAF TRBJ1-1 TRBV29-1
ASSSTGSYEQY TRBJ2-7 TRBV5-6
ASSSGQGSSGANVLT TRBJ2-6 TRBV27
ASSSGPPNEQF TRBJ2-1 TRBV7-2
ASSRDRVWETQY TRBJ2-5 TRBV6-5
ASSIGTGDFEQY TRBJ2-7 TRBV7-2
ASSFQGRSTEAF TRBJ1-1 TRBV5-1
ASSDGLLGAGENTEAF TRBJ1-1 TRBV6-1
ASRPTVTDTQY TRBJ2-3 TRBV5-1
ASSFKSRVNTEAF TRBJ1-1 TRBV11-3
ASSVWPGDVNGYT TRBJ1-2 TRBV9
SVGQGHGYT TRBJ1-2 TRBV29-1
ASSDLAPANYGYT TRBJ1-2 TRBV25-1
ASSRVDSGEQY TRBJ2-7 TRBV4-2
ASTRVGGRRKETQY TRBJ2-5 TRBV10-1
ASSVAGEFNNEKLF TRBJ1-4 TRBV9
ASSERGGYGYT TRBJ1-2 TRBV6-1
ASSLVMAGRDTQY TRBJ2-3 TRBV5-1
ASSRLAGGPLGEQY TRBJ2-7 TRBV27
ASSLAGGAVNSPLH TRBJ1-6 TRBV5-4
ASSILGGTSGYT TRBJ1-2 TRBV19
ASRRTGGDYT TRBJ1-2 TRBV6-6
ASSFAKGDNSPLH TRBJ1-6 TRBV11-1
ASSPLDRGQANTGELF TRBJ2-2 TRBV18
ASSLEPWGWNYGYT TRBJ1-2 TRBV5-5
ASLSRSVWATQY TRBJ2-3 TRBV5-6
ASSDVSTDTQY TRBJ2-3 TRBV2
ASSTGMNTEAF TRBJ1-1 TRBV6-5
ASSLTSSSTDTQY TRBJ2-3 TRBV10-1
ASSKSGNTGELF TRBJ2-2 TRBV2
ASSQETDYGYA TRBJ1-2 TRBV4-3
ASKARQAGLQETQY TRBJ2-5 TRBV2
ASSLDSVGNTIY TRBJ1-3 TRBV11-2
ASRLATGFTEAF TRBJ1-1 TRBV5-4
ASRGKREGGKNIQY TRBJ2-4 TRBV2
ASSLELAYEQY TRBJ2-7 TRBV11-2
ASSQEIGRGENEQF TRBJ2-1 TRBV4-1
ASSDGQGWDEQF TRBJ2-1 TRBV9